One sample yielded the 13 T cell receptor beta chains listed below, sequenced in a study of blood T cell repertoires in COVID-19. Profiling relied on immunoSEQ multiplex PCR, and the TCRdb table lists in-frame clones only, not all of them. The sample consists of roughly 250,000 clones, around 83% of them appearing once. Input material: peripheral blood. The receptors derive from a woman of 80 years or more with acute or convalescent COVID-19.

V is TRBV19 and J is TRBJ1-3, with 7 bases that match TRBD1. Trimming took 4 bases from V and 3 from J; bases not matched to a gene: 12. The germline V gene has CDR1 LNHDA and CDR2 SQIVND (reference sequence). This CDR3 is built from 17 residues. CDR3 DNA sequence: TGTGCCAGTAGTACTCCTTCCGGGACAGTCTATGGAAACACCATATATTTT. Amino acid sequence: CASSTPSGTVYGNTIYF.

This clone has a handful of counts. The V gene is TRBV18, the J gene TRBJ1-1; D is undetermined. The CDR3 consists of 13 residues. The V end lost 3 bases, the J end lost 7 bases, and 12 bases lay between the germline ends. The germline CDR1 and CDR2 sequences are KGHSH and LQKENI. CDR3 sequence reads: CASSPSRGFEAFF. The DNA of the CDR3 is TGTGCCAGCTCACCGAGTAGAGGGTTTGAAGCTTTCTTT. Full variable domain (outside the CDR3, taken from reference TRBV18 and TRBJ1-1): NAGVMQNPRHLVRRRGQEARLRCSPMKGHSHVYWYRQLPEEGLKFMVYLQKENIIDESGMPKERFSAEFPKEGPSILRIQQVVRGDSAAYFCASSPSRGFEAFFGQGTRLTVV.

The CDR3 nucleotides read TGTGCCAGCTCACCATTTGGGGGGGATACCGCCTATGGCTACACCTTC. The encoded protein is CASSPFGGDTAYGYTF. The chain is built from TRBV18 and TRBJ1-2; TRBD1 might be the D (5 bases). From germline, CDR1 is KGHSH and CDR2 LQKENI. Trimming removed 2 bases at V and 4 bases at J, with 17 bases between. This CDR3 contains 16 residues.

The chain uses TRBV7-9 and TRBJ1-5; D call uncertain. The CDR3 is 13 amino acids. Germline V lookup: CDR1 SEHNR, CDR2 FQNEAQ (reference sequence). V lost 4 bases to trimming and J lost 4 bases, with 8 bases between them. The CDR3 bases are TGTGCCAGCAGCTCGGGTGGAAATCAGCCCCAGCATTTT. Residues: CASSSGGNQPQHF.

This clone was counted once. The chain combines TRBV11-2 with TRBJ1-1; 10 positions match TRBD1. The length of the CDR3 is 13 residues. The V segment lost 5 bases and the J segment 5 bases; nucleotides outside the gene matches: 2. CDR1 is SGHAT, CDR2 FQNNGV, per germline. The CDR3 sequence: CASSPGQGTEAFF. The DNA of the CDR3 is TGTGCCAGCAGCCCGGGACAGGGGACTGAAGCTTTCTTT.

This clone was counted between two and nine times. The CDR3 loop is CASSLTSGNQPQHF. The CDR3 DNA sequence: TGTGCCAGCAGCTTGACAAGCGGCAATCAGCCCCAGCATTTT. The V and J genes are TRBV5-5 and TRBJ1-5; no reliable D call. V lost 1 base and J lost 2, with 7 bases in between. The germline V gene encodes CDR1 SGHKS and CDR2 YYEKEE (reference sequence). The CDR3 runs to 14 residues.

The gene calls are TRBV2 and TRBJ2-2, with D possibly TRBD2 on 6 matching bases. Trimming removed 7 bases at V and 1 base at J, with 10 bases between. The CDR3 covers 14 residues. The germline gives CDR1 SNHLY, CDR2 FYNNEI. This CDR3 reads CASIGGKNTGELFF. The CDR3 DNA sequence: TGTGCCAGCATTGGCGGGAAGAACACCGGGGAGCTGTTTTTT.

This rearrangement joins TRBV18 to TRBJ1-1, with D uncertain. The CDR3 runs to 15 residues. Trimming removed 3 bases from V and 0 bases from J, with 11 bases in between. Per the germline V gene, CDR1 is KGHSH and CDR2 is LQKENI. CDR3 sequence reads: CASSPLAGMNTEAFF. The CDR3 nucleotides are TGTGCCAGCTCACCTTTGGCCGGGATGAACACTGAAGCTTTCTTT.

The chain carries TRBV19 and TRBJ2-2; 13 bases line up with TRBD2. The length of the CDR3 is 17 residues. Germline CDR1 reads LNHDA; CDR2 reads SQIVND (reference sequence). Losses at the gene ends were 6 bases for V and 0 bases for J; bases not matched to a gene: 4. CDR3 coding DNA: TGTGCCAGTAGCCCGGGACTAGCGGGGACGAACACCGGGGAGCTGTTTTTT. Its translation: CASSPGLAGTNTGELFF.

V is TRBV5-6 and J is TRBJ2-6; the D gene is possibly TRBD2 (5 bases). The germline V gene has CDR1 SGHDT and CDR2 YYEEEE. Between the trimmed V and J ends, which lost 0 bases and 2 bases, there was a span of 9 bases. The CDR3 contains 16 residues. This CDR3 is CASSLDEGPGANVLTF. CDR3 in DNA: TGTGCCAGCAGCTTGGACGAGGGTCCTGGGGCCAACGTCCTGACTTTC.

The chain links TRBV6-6 to TRBJ1-2; the D is unclear. V was clipped by 6 bases and J by 1 base, with 18 bases between them. The V gene's germline CDR1 is MNHNY and CDR2 SVGAGI (reference sequence). The CDR3 totals 16 residues. The CDR3 loop is CASSPPPGGGNYGYTF. The CDR3 DNA reads TGTGCCAGCAGCCCTCCCCCCGGCGGAGGTAACTATGGCTACACCTTC.

CDR3 nucleotide sequence: TGTGCCAGCATCAAAGGCCCGGGGGGCAATCAGCCCCAGCATTTT. Translating gives CASIKGPGGNQPQHF. The rearrangement uses TRBV6-5 and TRBJ1-5; D might be TRBD1 (5 bases). In germline, CDR1 is MNHEY, CDR2 SVGAGI. The CDR3 runs to 15 residues. Between the trimmed V and J ends, which lost 7 bases and 2 bases, there was a span of 15 bases.

The rearrangement uses TRBV5-1 and TRBJ2-1; 8 bases are a match to TRBD1. The V and J ends lost 1 base and 2 bases, in that order; junction bases with no gene match: 11. This CDR3 spans 18 amino acids. The germline V gene encodes CDR1 SGHRS and CDR2 YFSETQ. The CDR3 is CASSLPPTGESTYNEQFF. Written as DNA, the CDR3 is TGCGCCAGCAGCTTGCCGCCGACAGGGGAATCCACCTACAATGAGCAGTTCTTC. The full variable domain, rest sourced from reference TRBV5-1 and TRBJ2-1, is KAGVTQTPRYLIKTRGQQVTLSCSPISGHRSVSWYQQTPGQGLQFLFEYFSETQRNKGNFPGRFSGRQFSNSRSEMNVSTLELGDSALYLCASSLPPTGESTYNEQFFGPGTRLTVL.